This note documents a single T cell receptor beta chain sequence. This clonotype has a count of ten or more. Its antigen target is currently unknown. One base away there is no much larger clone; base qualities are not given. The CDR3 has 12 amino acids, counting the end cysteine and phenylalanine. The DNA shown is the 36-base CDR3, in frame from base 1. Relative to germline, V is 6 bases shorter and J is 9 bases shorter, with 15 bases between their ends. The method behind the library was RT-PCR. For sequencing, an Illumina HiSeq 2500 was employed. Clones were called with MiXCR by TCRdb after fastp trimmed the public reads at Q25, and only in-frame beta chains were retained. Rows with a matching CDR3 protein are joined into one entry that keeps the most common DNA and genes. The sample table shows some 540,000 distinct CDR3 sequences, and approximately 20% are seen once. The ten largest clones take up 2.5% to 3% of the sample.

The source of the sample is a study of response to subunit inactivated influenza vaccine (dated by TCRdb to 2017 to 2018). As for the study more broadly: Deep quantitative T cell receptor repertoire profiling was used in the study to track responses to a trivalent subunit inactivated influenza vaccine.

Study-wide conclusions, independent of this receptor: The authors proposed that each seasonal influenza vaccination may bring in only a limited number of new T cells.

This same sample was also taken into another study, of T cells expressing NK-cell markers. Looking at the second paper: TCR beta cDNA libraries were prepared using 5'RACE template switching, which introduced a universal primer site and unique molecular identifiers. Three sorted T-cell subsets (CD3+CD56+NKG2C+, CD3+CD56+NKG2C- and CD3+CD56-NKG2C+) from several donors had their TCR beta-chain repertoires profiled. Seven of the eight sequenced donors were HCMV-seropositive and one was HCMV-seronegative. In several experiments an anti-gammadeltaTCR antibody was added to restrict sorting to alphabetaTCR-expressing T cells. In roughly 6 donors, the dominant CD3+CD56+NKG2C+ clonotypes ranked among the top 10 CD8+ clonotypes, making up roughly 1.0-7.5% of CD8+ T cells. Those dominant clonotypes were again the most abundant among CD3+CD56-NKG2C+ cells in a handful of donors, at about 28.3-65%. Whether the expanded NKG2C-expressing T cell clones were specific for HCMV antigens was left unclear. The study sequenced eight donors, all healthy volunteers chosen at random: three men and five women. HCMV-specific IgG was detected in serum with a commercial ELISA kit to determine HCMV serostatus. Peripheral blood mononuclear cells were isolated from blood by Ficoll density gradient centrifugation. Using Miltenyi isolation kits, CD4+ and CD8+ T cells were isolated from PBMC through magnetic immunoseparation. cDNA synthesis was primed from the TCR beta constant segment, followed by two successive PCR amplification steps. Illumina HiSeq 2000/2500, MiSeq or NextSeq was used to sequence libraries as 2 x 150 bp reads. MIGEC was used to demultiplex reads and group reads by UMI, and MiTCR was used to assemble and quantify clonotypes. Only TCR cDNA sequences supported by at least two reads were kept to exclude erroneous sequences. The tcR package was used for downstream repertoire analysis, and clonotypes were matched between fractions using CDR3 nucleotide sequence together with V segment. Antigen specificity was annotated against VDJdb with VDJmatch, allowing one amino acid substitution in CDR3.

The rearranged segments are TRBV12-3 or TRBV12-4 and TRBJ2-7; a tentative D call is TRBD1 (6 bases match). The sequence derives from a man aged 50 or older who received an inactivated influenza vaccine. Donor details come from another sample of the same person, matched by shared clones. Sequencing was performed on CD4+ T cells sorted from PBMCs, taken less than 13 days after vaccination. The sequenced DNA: TGTGCCAGCAGGGGGGCCTTGGGCGGGCAGTACTTC. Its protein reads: CASRGALGGQYF.